The 2 T cell receptor beta chains below all came from one sample that was sequenced in a study of identical twins. TCRdb independently ran MiXCR on the 5' RACE reads; one entry per CDR3 protein. The sample holds around 490,000 distinct CDR3 sequences, roughly an eighth seen once. These data are also associated with another study on yellow fever vaccine responses in identical twins.

Sequenced input: CD4+ T cells sorted from blood. The receptors were sampled from a woman aged 18 to 35 in good health.

This clonotype showed up just a few times. V is TRBV3-1 and J is TRBJ1-5, with TRBD1 identical over 9 bases. Trimming at V came to 3 bases and at J to 7 bases, leaving 1 base not matched to a gene. The germline CDR1 and CDR2 sequences are LGHDT and YNNKEL (reference sequence). This CDR3 is 13 amino acids long. The chain's CDR3 is CASSQTGGQPQHF. CDR3 in DNA: TGTGCCAGCAGCCAGACAGGGGGACAGCCCCAGCATTTT.

The CDR3 nucleotides are TGTGCCACCAGTGAGGGACAGAATACGCAGTATTTT. Translating it yields CATSEGQNTQYF. The chain couples TRBV24-1 to TRBJ2-3, with 7 bases aligning to TRBD1. Germline V gives CDR1 KGHDR, CDR2 SFDVKD. The CDR3 runs 12 residues. With V trimmed by 4 bases and J by 7 bases, 1 base remained unmatched.